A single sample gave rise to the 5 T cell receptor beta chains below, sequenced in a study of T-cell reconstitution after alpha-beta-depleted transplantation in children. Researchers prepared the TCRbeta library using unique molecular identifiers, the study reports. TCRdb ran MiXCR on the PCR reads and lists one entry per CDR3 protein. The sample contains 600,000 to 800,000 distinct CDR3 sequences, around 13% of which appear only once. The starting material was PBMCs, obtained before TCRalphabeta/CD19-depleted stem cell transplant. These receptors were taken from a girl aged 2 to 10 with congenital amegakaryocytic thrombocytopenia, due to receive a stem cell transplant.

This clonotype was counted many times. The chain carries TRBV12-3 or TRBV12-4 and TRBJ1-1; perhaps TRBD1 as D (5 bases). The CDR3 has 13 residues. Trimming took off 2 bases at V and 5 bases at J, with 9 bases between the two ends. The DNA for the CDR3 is TGTGCCAGCAGTTTAAAGGGACGGACTGAAGCTTTCTTT. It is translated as CASSLKGRTEAFF.

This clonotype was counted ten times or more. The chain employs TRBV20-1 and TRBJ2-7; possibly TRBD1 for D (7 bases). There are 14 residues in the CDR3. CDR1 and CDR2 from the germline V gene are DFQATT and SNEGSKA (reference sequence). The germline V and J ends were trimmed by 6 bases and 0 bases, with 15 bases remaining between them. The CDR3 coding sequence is TGCAGTGCCGGGGGACAGTTCAGCTCCTACGAGCAGTACTTC. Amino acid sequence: CSAGGQFSSYEQYF.

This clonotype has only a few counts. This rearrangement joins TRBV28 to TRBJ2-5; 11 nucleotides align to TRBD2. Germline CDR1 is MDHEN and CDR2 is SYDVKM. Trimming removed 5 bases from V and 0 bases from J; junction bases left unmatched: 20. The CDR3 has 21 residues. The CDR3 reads CASSLPSWTSGLTSDQETQYF. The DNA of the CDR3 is TGTGCCAGCAGTCTTCCGTCGTGGACTAGCGGGCTGACCTCCGACCAAGAGACCCAGTACTTC.

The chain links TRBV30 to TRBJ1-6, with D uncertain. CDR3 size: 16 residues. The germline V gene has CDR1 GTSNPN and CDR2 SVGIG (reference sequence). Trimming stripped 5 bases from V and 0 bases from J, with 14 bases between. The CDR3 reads CAWRRLESSYNSPLHF. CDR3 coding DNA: TGTGCCTGGCGCCGCTTGGAAAGCTCCTATAATTCACCCCTCCACTTT.

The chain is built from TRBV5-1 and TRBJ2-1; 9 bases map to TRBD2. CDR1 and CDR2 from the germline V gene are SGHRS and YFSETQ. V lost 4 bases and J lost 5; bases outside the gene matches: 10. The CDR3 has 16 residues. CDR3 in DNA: TGCGCCAGCAGCCCGGCCGTAGCGGGAGTCCACAATGAGCAGTTCTTC. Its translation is CASSPAVAGVHNEQFF.